The 11 T cell receptor beta chains in this list originate from one sample, sequenced in a study of monozygotic twins with inflammatory bowel disease. From its re-call of the 5' RACE reads, TCRdb lists each CDR3 protein once, without DNA. The data show roughly 300,000 distinct CDR3 sequences, and the top ten clones hold 5.6%. The sequenced material came from blood. These receptors were collected from a human donor with ulcerative colitis or Crohn's disease, or a healthy co-twin of an affected twin (not recorded which).

This chain uses TRBV6-2 or TRBV6-3 with TRBJ1-5; TCRdb lists TRBD1, though no DNA is available to test this call. Per germline, CDR1 MNHEY and CDR2 SVGEGT. This CDR3 spans 18 amino acids. This chain's CDR3 is CASSYPPTGTGGMLAQHF.

This sequence joins TRBV28 and TRBJ2-1; TCRdb gives TRBD1 as the D gene, but with no DNA this cannot be confirmed. The CDR3 is 18 residues long. Germline CDR1 is MDHEN and CDR2 is SYDVKM. CDR3: CASSSPSPTASSYNEQFF.

The V and J genes are TRBV23-1 and TRBJ2-1; TCRdb reports TRBD1, a call that lacks DNA to check it against. TRBV23-1 is flagged as an ORF with uncertain function. The CDR3 is 18 residues long. The CDR3 loop reads CASSQTGALTESYNEQFF.

The rearrangement uses TRBV20-1 and TRBJ2-7. Germline V gene lookup returns CDR1 DFQATT and CDR2 SNEGSKA (reference sequence). The CDR3 spans 13 residues. The CDR3 region is CSAKGEHSYEQYF.

The gene calls are TRBV6-6 and TRBJ2-7; TCRdb lists TRBD1, though no DNA is available to test this call. CDR1 and CDR2 (germline): MNHNY, SVGAGI (reference sequence). The CDR3 totals 12 residues. The chain's CDR3 is CASTRDTYEQYF.

This rearrangement joins TRBV14 to TRBJ2-1; TCRdb outputs TRBD1, but without DNA this stays unchecked. The CDR3 contains 14 residues. Germline CDR1 is SGHDN and CDR2 is FVKESK. The CDR3 protein is CASSQDRRRGEQFF.

The chain links TRBV10-2 to TRBJ2-1. The CDR3 has 13 amino acids. The germline V gene has CDR1 WSHSY and CDR2 SAAADI. This CDR3 reads CASRSSSYNEQFF.

CDR3 in amino acids: CASSPAGRGTDTQYF. The V gene is TRBV7-2, the J gene TRBJ2-3; TCRdb indicates TRBD2, and absent DNA this call remains unverified. There are 15 residues in the CDR3. In germline, CDR1 is SGHTA, CDR2 FQGNSA.

V gene TRBV30 combines with J gene TRBJ2-1; TCRdb names TRBD2, which stays unverified in the absence of DNA. The CDR3 sequence is 13 residues long. CDR1 GTSNPN and CDR2 SVGIG come from the germline V gene (reference sequence). The CDR3 spells CACNGLGLNEQFF.

This rearrangement joins TRBV28 to TRBJ2-5. The CDR3 sequence is 11 residues long. Germline V gene data show CDR1 as MDHEN and CDR2 as SYDVKM. CDR3: CASSKKETQYF.

This rearrangement joins TRBV5-6 to TRBJ1-1; TCRdb's D call, TRBD1, is unchecked because there is no DNA. CDR1 is SGHDT and CDR2 is YYEEEE in the germline V gene. The CDR3 has 15 residues. The CDR3: CASSFRDRGFAEAFF.